This T cell receptor (beta chain) was identified in a study of T-cell reconstitution after alpha-beta-depleted transplantation in children. This clonotype is large in the sample. Per the germline V gene, CDR1 is SEHNR and CDR2 is FQNEAQ (reference sequence). The CDR3 contains 14 residues. V dropped 5 bases and J dropped 2 bases, with 9 bases sitting between them. Preparation of the TCRbeta library involved a method that used unique molecular identifiers. TCRdb used MiXCR to reprocess the PCR reads, holding one entry per CDR3 protein. This table holds about 480,000 distinct CDR3 sequences, about an eighth found once.

Sequenced material: PBMCs from the stem cell graft donor, taken from the stem cell graft. The chain employs TRBV7-9 and TRBJ2-2; D call uncertain. This clonotype originated in a human donor who donated a stem cell graft to a child with combined immunodeficiency. DNA of the CDR3: TGTGCCAGCAGCGTCAACCCAAACACCGGGGAGCTGTTTTTT. This encodes CASSVNPNTGELFF.